The 18 T cell receptor beta chains below were found in one sample sequenced in a study of CD4+ T cells in melanoma. Sequencing was performed with immunoSEQ multiplex PCR; in TCRdb, only in-frame clones are kept and a portion is missing. Of about 10,000 clones listed, around 84% were seen once; the top ten hold over 20%. Sequencing was performed on cells from a culture (not recorded whether cultured in vitro). These receptors were collected from a human donor with melanoma.

The chain combines TRBV2 with TRBJ1-2; D gene uncertain. CDR1 and CDR2 (germline): SNHLY, FYNNEI. This CDR3 is 15 amino acids long. V shed 2 bases and J shed 1 base, with 11 bases lying between them. CDR3 coding DNA: TGTGCCAGCAGTGAACCCCATTTGGGTAACTATGGCTACACCTTC. This gives the protein CASSEPHLGNYGYTF.

The V call is TRBV2, the J call TRBJ2-7; 10 nucleotides align to TRBD1. Germline V lookup: CDR1 SNHLY, CDR2 FYNNEI. V lost 7 bases and J lost 6; bases outside the gene matches: 3. This CDR3 has 12 amino acids. The CDR3 nucleotides read TGTGCCAGCACCGGACAGGGGGTCGAGCAGTACTTC. Its protein is CASTGQGVEQYF.

This chain joins TRBV5-1 and TRBJ1-6, with 7 bases aligning to TRBD1. Trimming cost V 1 base and J 10 bases; bases outside gene matches: 14. The CDR3 runs 17 residues. Germline V CDR1 and CDR2: SGHRS, YFSETQ. CDR3 sequence: CASSLSPPGGVGSPLHF. In DNA, the CDR3 is TGCGCCAGCAGCTTGTCACCCCCAGGGGGGGTAGGGTCACCCCTCCACTTT.

The chain joins TRBV28 to TRBJ2-7; D might be TRBD1 (5 bases). Per germline, CDR1 MDHEN and CDR2 SYDVKM. The V gene lost 7 bases and the J gene lost 6 bases, with 16 bases spanning the gap. The CDR3 covers 13 residues. The CDR3, as DNA: TGTGCCAGCACCCCCAGGGCCAGACCCGAGCAGTACTTC. Residues: CASTPRARPEQYF. The variable domain in full, completed from reference TRBV28 and TRBJ2-7, reads DVKVTQSSRYLVKRTGEKVFLECVQDMDHENMFWYRQDPGLGLRLIYFSYDVKMKEKGDIPEGYSVSREKKERFSLILESASTNQTSMYLCASTPRARPEQYFGPGTRLTVT.

The genes are TRBV4-1 and TRBJ2-3, with D tentatively TRBD2 (5 bases). Germline V CDR1 and CDR2: MGHRA, YSYEKL. The ends were cut back, 7 bases at V and 4 bases at J, with 15 bases in the middle. The CDR3 is made up of 14 amino acids. The CDR3 coding sequence is TGCGCCAGCAAATTTTCCGGGGTGGCAGATACGCAGTATTTT. It is translated as CASKFSGVADTQYF.

The rearrangement links TRBV5-1 to TRBJ2-5; 8 nucleotides line up with TRBD1. After removal of 0 bases from V and 2 bases from J, the junction contained 0 bases not matched to a gene. Germline CDR1 reads SGHRS; CDR2 reads YFSETQ. There are 14 residues in the CDR3. The CDR3 bases are TGCGCCAGCAGCTTGGGACAGGGGCAAGAGACCCAGTACTTC. This sequence encodes CASSLGQGQETQYF.

The V and J genes are TRBV19 and TRBJ2-1, with 11 bases matching TRBD2. The V gene end was trimmed by 3 bases and the J gene end by 7 bases; junction bases not matched to a gene: 5. This CDR3 comprises 15 residues. Germline assignment: CDR1 LNHDA and CDR2 SQIVND (reference sequence). CDR3 DNA: TGTGCCAGTAGTATCTTAGCGGGGGGGATAAATGAGCAGTTCTTC. As protein: CASSILAGGINEQFF.

The chain has TRBV7-9 and TRBJ1-1, with no clear D. Germline CDR1 SEHNR, CDR2 FQNEAQ (reference sequence). With 1 base removed from V and 8 bases from J, the gap between germline ends came to 11 bases. There are 13 residues in the CDR3. The CDR3 is CASSLVFGGEAFF. In nucleotides, the CDR3 is TGTGCCAGCAGCTTAGTCTTTGGAGGAGAAGCTTTCTTT.

The genes are TRBV4-1 and TRBJ2-1; 9 bases line up with TRBD1. Unmatched junction bases numbered 9, after V lost 4 bases and J lost 8 bases. Germline values: CDR1 MGHRA, CDR2 YSYEKL. This CDR3 is 15 amino acids long. CDR3 sequence reads: CASSRTGDASYEQFF. The CDR3 DNA reads as TGCGCCAGCAGCCGGACAGGGGATGCATCCTATGAGCAGTTCTTC.

This clone was detected only a few times. V gene TRBV7-8 combines with J gene TRBJ1-2; D remains ambiguous. Per germline, CDR1 SGHVS and CDR2 FQNEAQ. CDR3 length: 14 amino acids. Trimming pared 3 bases from V and 3 bases from J, leaving 11 bases between. CDR3: CASSLETADYGYTF. The CDR3 coding sequence is TGTGCCAGCAGCTTGGAAACAGCAGACTATGGCTACACCTTC.

The J gene is TRBJ2-3, the V gene TRBV5-1; unclear D gene. Between the trimmed V and J ends, which lost 5 bases and 3 bases, there was a span of 16 bases. CDR3 length: 15 residues. The germline gives CDR1 SGHRS, CDR2 YFSETQ. In nucleotides, the CDR3 is TGCGCCAGCAGTACGGACGGGCCCCATACAGATACGCAGTATTTT. Its protein product is CASSTDGPHTDTQYF.

This clone showed up just once. This sequence joins TRBV9 and TRBJ2-1; D uncertain. V was cut by 1 base and J by 3 bases, with 11 bases left in between. This CDR3 region has 15 residues. The germline gives CDR1 SGDLS, CDR2 YYNGEE. The CDR3 DNA sequence: TGTGCCAGCAGCGTATGTAGCCAGGTCTACAATGAGCAGTTCTTC. This gives the protein CASSVCSQVYNEQFF.

The chain is built from TRBV28 and TRBJ1-3; no firm D call. The V end was cut by 6 bases, the J end by 4 bases, with 1 base between. Germline values: CDR1 MDHEN, CDR2 SYDVKM. The CDR3 has 10 residues. The chain's CDR3 is CASRGNTIYF. The DNA for the CDR3 is TGTGCCAGCAGAGGAAACACCATATATTTT.

The chain is built from TRBV12-3 or TRBV12-4 and TRBJ1-1; D gene unclear. Between the trimmed V and J ends, which lost 4 bases and 3 bases, there was a span of 9 bases. This CDR3 spans 13 amino acids. The CDR3 bases are TGTGCCAGCAGTTACATCGGGGACACTGAAGCTTTCTTT. Translated, it gives CASSYIGDTEAFF.

The chain joins TRBV15 to TRBJ2-5, with a tentative D call TRBD1 (6 bases). Germline V gives CDR1 LNHNV, CDR2 YYDKDF (reference sequence). Trimming took 8 bases from V and 0 from J, leaving 16 bases between them. CDR3 length: 15 amino acids. CDR3 sequence reads: CATARTGHNQETQYF. In DNA, the CDR3 is TGTGCCACCGCTAGAACGGGACACAACCAAGAGACCCAGTACTTC. Full variable domain (rest looked up from reference TRBV15 and TRBJ2-5): DAMVIQNPRYQVTQFGKPVTLSCSQTLNHNVMYWYQQKSSQAPKLLFHYYDKDFNNEADTPDNFQSRRPNTSFCFLDIRSPGLGDTAMYLCATARTGHNQETQYFGPGTRLLVL.

This clone was detected only once. The V gene is TRBV27, the J gene TRBJ1-2; D is possibly TRBD1 (6 bases). Trimming cost V 4 bases and J 1 base, with 22 bases left between them. The CDR3 contains 18 residues. Germline-derived CDR1 and CDR2 are MNHEY and SMNVEV (reference sequence). The CDR3 sequence is CASSYSPPSPGVNYGYTF. CDR3 DNA sequence: TGTGCCAGCAGTTACTCCCCACCGAGCCCAGGGGTTAACTATGGCTACACCTTC.

J is TRBJ2-7 and V is TRBV29-1; no firm D call. CDR1 is SQVTM, CDR2 ANQGSEA, per germline. Between the trimmed V and J ends, which lost 1 base and 0 bases, there was a span of 7 bases. The CDR3 has 13 residues. Written as DNA, the CDR3 is TGCAGCGTTGAAGCTCACGGCTCCTACGAGCAGTACTTC. This encodes CSVEAHGSYEQYF.

This chain connects TRBV3-1 (or the pseudogene TRBV3-2) to TRBJ1-2, with 10 bases matching TRBD1. Trimming took 5 bases from V and 0 from J; bases not matched to a gene: 9. This CDR3 has 17 residues. CDR1 and CDR2 from the germline V gene are LGHDT and YNNKEL (reference sequence). CDR3 amino acids: CASSRRTGGTSNYGYTF. The CDR3 nucleotides are TGTGCCAGCAGCAGACGGACAGGGGGAACTTCTAACTATGGCTACACCTTC.